This TCR beta chain was documented in a study of T cell changes during pregnancy in multiple sclerosis. Assay: immunoSEQ multiplex PCR; the TCRdb copy retains only in-frame clones and omits some. The table shows about 61,000 clones, with 88% occurring only once. The specimen was peripheral blood, collected in the first trimester of pregnancy. The clonotype comes from a female donor with multiple sclerosis, enrolled in a pregnancy study.

The DNA of the CDR3 is TGTGCCATCAGTGAGTCCAGGAGGGAAGGGCCCCAGCATTTT. Its translation is CAISESRREGPQHF. The J gene is TRBJ1-5, the V gene TRBV10-3; D gene ambiguous. The V gene's germline CDR1 is ENHRY and CDR2 SYGVKD. This CDR3 is 14 amino acids long. Trimming removed 0 bases from V and 9 bases from J, with 12 bases in between.